A single sample is the source of the 9 T cell receptor beta chains below, sequenced in a study of blood T cell repertoires in COVID-19. Data came from immunoSEQ multiplex PCR; TCRdb stores just in-frame clones and leaves some out. This sample has around 270,000 clones, with 80% to 90% found just once. The sequenced sample consisted of PBMCs or T cells enriched from blood (not recorded which). These receptors were taken from a woman aged 25 to 39 who had recovered from COVID-19.

The chain uses TRBV5-4 and TRBJ2-3; 8 bases fit TRBD2. The CDR3 is 14 residues long. CDR1 SGHNT and CDR2 YYREEE come from the germline V gene (reference sequence). V gave up 0 bases and J gave up 8 bases; unmatched junction bases: 5. CDR3 sequence: CASSLVGSGTTQYF. Written as DNA, the CDR3 is TGTGCCAGCAGCTTGGTTGGTAGCGGGACTACGCAGTATTTT. Full variable domain (remainder filled in from reference TRBV5-4 and TRBJ2-3): ETGVTQSPTHLIKTRGQQVTLRCSSQSGHNTVSWYQQALGQGPQFIFQYYREEENGRGNFPPRFSGLQFPNYSSELNVNALELDDSALYLCASSLVGSGTTQYFGPGTRLTVL.

The rearrangement links TRBV18 to TRBJ2-1; D unresolved. CDR1 is KGHSH, CDR2 LQKENI, per germline. The V end lost 3 bases, the J end lost 5 bases, and 5 bases lay between the germline ends. This CDR3 is built from 12 residues. CDR3 nucleotide sequence: TGTGCCAGCTCACCGGAGCACAATGAGCAGTTCTTC. It yields the protein CASSPEHNEQFF.

The V call is TRBV5-1, the J call TRBJ1-4; D uncertain. The V gene lost 3 bases and the J gene lost 7 bases, with 13 bases spanning the gap. Looked up from germline, CDR1 is SGHRS and CDR2 is YFSETQ. The CDR3 is made up of 14 amino acids. CDR3: CASSSGLLSEKLFF. DNA of the CDR3: TGCGCCAGCAGCTCTGGACTGTTGAGTGAAAAACTGTTTTTT.

V is TRBV29-1 and J is TRBJ1-5; 10 bases match TRBD1. Looked up from germline, CDR1 is SQVTM and CDR2 is ANQGSEA. This CDR3 spans 12 amino acids. V was clipped by 4 bases and J by 7 bases; unmatched bases: 1. CDR3 residues: CSVGTGGQPQHF. Written as DNA, the CDR3 is TGCAGCGTTGGGACAGGGGGACAGCCCCAGCATTTT.

This sequence joins TRBV19 and TRBJ2-7; 7 nucleotides line up with TRBD1. The germline CDR1 and CDR2 sequences are LNHDA and SQIVND (reference sequence). V trimming: 5 bases; J trimming: 1 base; junction bases outside the gene matches: 2. This CDR3 is built from 13 residues. CDR3 DNA sequence: TGTGCCAGTAGTCCGGGACAGTCCTACGAGCAGTACTTC. Protein sequence: CASSPGQSYEQYF.

This clone is a singleton in its sample. The chain carries TRBV2 and TRBJ2-7; possible D gene TRBD2, 5 bases. The CDR3 has 15 residues. The germline CDR1 and CDR2 sequences are SNHLY and FYNNEI. This CDR3 reads CGHREEVGGSYEQYF. For the CDR3, the DNA is TGTGGCCACAGAGAGGAGGTCGGCGGGTCCTACGAGCAGTACTTC.

J is TRBJ1-4 and V is TRBV9, with TRBD1 matching 11 bases. The CDR3 is 14 amino acids. The V and J ends lost 3 bases and 7 bases, in that order; junction bases with no gene match: 2. Germline V gene lookup returns CDR1 SGDLS and CDR2 YYNGEE. The chain's CDR3 is CASSGGTGGEKLFF. The CDR3 bases are TGTGCCAGCAGCGGTGGGACAGGGGGTGAAAAACTGTTTTTT.

The chain joins TRBV9 to TRBJ1-2; TRBD1 aligns across 7 bases. Germline-derived CDR1 and CDR2 are SGDLS and YYNGEE. Trimming took 4 bases from V and 1 from J; bases not matched to a gene: 16. This CDR3 has 18 amino acids. The CDR3 region is CASSSGGLGRADNYGYTF. CDR3 nucleotides: TGTGCCAGCAGCTCAGGGGGTTTGGGCAGGGCGGATAACTATGGCTACACCTTC.

The chain has TRBV3-1 (or the pseudogene TRBV3-2) and TRBJ1-1; D is undetermined. V lost 2 bases, J lost 1 base, and 11 bases lay in between. This CDR3 contains 15 residues. Germline V gene data show CDR1 as LGHDT and CDR2 as YNNKEL (reference sequence). CDR3 sequence (DNA): TGTGCCAGCAGCCAATGGCGGGAGGGGAACACTGAAGCTTTCTTT. Residues: CASSQWREGNTEAFF.